This T cell receptor (beta chain) derives from a study of blood T cell repertoires in COVID-19. Whole-study context: Spain, Italy and the United States supplied samples that represented acute and convalescent COVID-19.

Germline-derived CDR1 and CDR2 are SNHLY and FYNNEI. V lost 4 bases to trimming and J lost 8 bases; unmatched junction nucleotides: 13. CDR3 length: 16 amino acids. Clones were read by immunoSEQ multiplex PCR, and TCRdb kept only the in-frame ones, dropping some. The repertoire holds 150,000 to 200,000 clones, with around 81% as singletons. Participants' reported clinical history set cohort assignment. Cohort 3 recovered donors had two negative PCRs, clearance, or symptom resolution. The V gene is TRBV2, the J gene TRBJ1-2; TRBD1 matches at 10 bases. The receptor was derived from a man between 35 and 55 years old who had recovered from COVID-19. Material for sequencing was PBMCs or T cells enriched from blood (not recorded which). CDR3: CASSGTMGQGIRGYTF. The CDR3 DNA reads as TGTGCCAGCAGTGGGACCATGGGACAGGGGATACGGGGCTACACCTTC. The complete variable domain, with remaining parts taken from reference TRBV2 and TRBJ1-2, reads EPEVTQTPSHQVTQMGQEVILRCVPISNHLYFYWYRQILGQKVEFLVSFYNNEISEKSEIFDDQFSVERPDGSNFTLKIRSTKLEDSAMYFCASSGTMGQGIRGYTFGSGTRLTVV.